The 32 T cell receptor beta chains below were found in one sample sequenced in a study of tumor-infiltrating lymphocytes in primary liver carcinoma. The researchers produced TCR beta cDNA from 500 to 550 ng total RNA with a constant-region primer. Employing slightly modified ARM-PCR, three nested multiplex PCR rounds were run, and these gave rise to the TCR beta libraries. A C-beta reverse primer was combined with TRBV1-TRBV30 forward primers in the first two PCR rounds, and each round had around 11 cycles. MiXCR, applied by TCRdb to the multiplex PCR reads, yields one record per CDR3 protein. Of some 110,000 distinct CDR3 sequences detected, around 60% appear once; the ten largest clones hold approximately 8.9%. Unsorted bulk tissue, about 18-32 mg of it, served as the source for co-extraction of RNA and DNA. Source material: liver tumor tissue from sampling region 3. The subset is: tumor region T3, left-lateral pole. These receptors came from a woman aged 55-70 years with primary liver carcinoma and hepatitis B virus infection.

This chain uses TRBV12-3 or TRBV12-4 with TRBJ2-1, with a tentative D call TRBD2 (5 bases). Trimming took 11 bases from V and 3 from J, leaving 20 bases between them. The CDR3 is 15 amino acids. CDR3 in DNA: TGTGCCGGCACCCGAGCCCGGGGAGACTACAATGAGCAGTTCTTC. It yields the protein CAGTRARGDYNEQFF.

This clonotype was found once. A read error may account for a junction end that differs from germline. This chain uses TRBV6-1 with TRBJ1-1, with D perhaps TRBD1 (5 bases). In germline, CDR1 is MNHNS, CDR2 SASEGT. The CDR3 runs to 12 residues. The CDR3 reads CYSSGVGTLPNF. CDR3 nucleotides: TGTTACAGCAGTGGAGTTGGGACGTTGCCCAACTTT.

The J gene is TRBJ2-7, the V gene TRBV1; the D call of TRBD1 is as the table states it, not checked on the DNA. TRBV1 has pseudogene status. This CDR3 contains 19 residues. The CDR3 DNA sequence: TGCACCAGCAGCCAAGATGCCCCTATACCGGGACAGGGTACCTACGAGCAGTACTTC. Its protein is CTSSQDAPIPGQGTYEQYF.

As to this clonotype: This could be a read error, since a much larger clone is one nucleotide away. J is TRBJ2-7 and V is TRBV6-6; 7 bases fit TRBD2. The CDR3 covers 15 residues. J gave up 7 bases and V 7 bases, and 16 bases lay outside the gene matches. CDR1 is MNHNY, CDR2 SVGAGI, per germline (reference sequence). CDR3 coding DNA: TGTGCCAGCAACAGTACTAGCGAGAGTTCTCGAGAGCAGTACTTC. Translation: CASNSTSESSREQYF.

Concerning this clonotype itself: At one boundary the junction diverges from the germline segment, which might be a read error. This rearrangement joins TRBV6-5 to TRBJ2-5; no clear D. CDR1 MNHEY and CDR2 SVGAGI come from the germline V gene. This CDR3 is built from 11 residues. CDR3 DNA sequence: TGTGCCAACAGTTACGGAGTGACCCAGTACTTC. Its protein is CANSYGVTQYF.

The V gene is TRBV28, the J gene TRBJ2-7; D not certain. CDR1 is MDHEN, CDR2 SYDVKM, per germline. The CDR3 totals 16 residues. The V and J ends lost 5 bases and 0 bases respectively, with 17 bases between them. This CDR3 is CASSPLSPQTSYEQYF. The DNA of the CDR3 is TGTGCCAGCAGTCCACTGAGCCCCCAGACCTCCTACGAGCAGTACTTC. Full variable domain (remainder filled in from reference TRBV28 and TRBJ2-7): DVKVTQSSRYLVKRTGEKVFLECVQDMDHENMFWYRQDPGLGLRLIYFSYDVKMKEKGDIPEGYSVSREKKERFSLILESASTNQTSMYLCASSPLSPQTSYEQYFGPGTRLTVT.

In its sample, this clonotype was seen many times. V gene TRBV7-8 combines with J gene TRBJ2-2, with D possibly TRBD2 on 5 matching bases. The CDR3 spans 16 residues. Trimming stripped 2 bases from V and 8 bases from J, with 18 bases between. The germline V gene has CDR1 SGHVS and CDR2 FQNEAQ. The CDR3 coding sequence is TGTGCCAGCAGCTTAAGGCACCGGGGTGGTACGGGGGAGCTGTTTTTT. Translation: CASSLRHRGGTGELFF. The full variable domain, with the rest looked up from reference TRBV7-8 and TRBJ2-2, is GAGVSQSPRYKVAKRGQDVALRCDPISGHVSLFWYQQALGQGPEFLTYFQNEAQLDKSGLPSDRFFAERPEGSVSTLKIQRTQQEDSAVYLCASSLRHRGGTGELFFGEGSRLTVL.

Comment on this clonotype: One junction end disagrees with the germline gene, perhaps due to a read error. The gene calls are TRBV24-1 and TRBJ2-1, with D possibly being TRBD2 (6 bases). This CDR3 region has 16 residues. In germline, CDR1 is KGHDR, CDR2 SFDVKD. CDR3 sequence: CATSDFGGPSYNEQIF. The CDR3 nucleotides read TGTGCCACCAGTGATTTCGGGGGACCTTCCTACAATGAGCAGATCTTC.

The DNA for the CDR3 is TGTGCTGGCAGCACGGGACCTCGGGAGTTCTTC. Protein sequence: CAGSTGPREFF. The J gene is TRBJ2-1, the V gene TRBV11-2; tentatively, D is TRBD1 or TRBD2 (5 bases each). From germline, CDR1 is SGHAT and CDR2 FQNNGV. The CDR3 is 11 residues long.

CDR3 in amino acids: CASSQDRRGTVVDMLYF. In DNA, the CDR3 is TGTGCCAGCAGCCAAGATCGAAGGGGGACGGTGGTAGATATGCTGTATTTT. The chain links TRBV4-2 to TRBJ2-3; weak D call: TRBD1 (6 bases). V gave up 0 bases and J gave up 14 bases, with 27 bases separating them. The CDR3 length is 17 residues. Germline V gene sequence: CDR1 LGHNA, CDR2 YNFKEQ.

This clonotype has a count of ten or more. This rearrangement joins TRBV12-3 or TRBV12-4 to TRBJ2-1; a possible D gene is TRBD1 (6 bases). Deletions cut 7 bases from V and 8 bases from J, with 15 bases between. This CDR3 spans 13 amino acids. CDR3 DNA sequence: TGTGCCAGCACCAACCCTACAGGGTATGAGCAGTTCTTC. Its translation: CASTNPTGYEQFF.

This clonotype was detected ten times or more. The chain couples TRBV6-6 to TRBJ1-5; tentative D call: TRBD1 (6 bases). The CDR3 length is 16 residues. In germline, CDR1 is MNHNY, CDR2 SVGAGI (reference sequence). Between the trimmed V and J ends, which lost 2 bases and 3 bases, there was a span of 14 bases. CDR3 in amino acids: CASSYRWGADNQPQHF. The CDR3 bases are TGTGCCAGCAGTTACAGGTGGGGGGCTGACAATCAGCCCCAGCATTTT.

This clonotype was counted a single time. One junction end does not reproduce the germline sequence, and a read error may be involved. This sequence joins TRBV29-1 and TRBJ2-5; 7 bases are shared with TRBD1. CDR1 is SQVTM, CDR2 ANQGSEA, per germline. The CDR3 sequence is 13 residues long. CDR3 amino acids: CSAVTGSQEAQYF. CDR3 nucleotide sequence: TGCAGTGCCGTGACAGGGTCACAAGAGGCCCAGTACTTC. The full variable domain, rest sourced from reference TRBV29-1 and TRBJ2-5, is SAVISQKPSRDICQRGTSLTIQCQVDSQVTMMFWYRQQPGQSLTLIATANQGSEATYESGFVIDKFPISRPNLTFSTLTVSNMSPEDSSIYLCSAVTGSQEAQYFGPGTRLLVL.

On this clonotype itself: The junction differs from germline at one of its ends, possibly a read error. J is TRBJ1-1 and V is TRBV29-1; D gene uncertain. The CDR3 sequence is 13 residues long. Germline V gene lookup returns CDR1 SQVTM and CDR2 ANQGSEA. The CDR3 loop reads CSVRQDGNTEVFF. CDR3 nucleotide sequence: TGCAGCGTGCGGCAGGACGGGAACACTGAAGTTTTCTTT.

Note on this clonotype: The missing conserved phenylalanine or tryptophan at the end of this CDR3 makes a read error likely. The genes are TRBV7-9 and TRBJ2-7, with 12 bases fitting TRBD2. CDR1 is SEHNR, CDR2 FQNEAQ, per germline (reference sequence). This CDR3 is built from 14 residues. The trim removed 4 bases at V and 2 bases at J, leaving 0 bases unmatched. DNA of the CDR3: TGTGCCAGCAGCTCTAGCGGGAGGGCCTACGAGCAGTACCTC. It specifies CASSSSGRAYEQYL.

The DNA of the CDR3 is TGTGCCAGCAGTTTTAACCTTGGGCTAGCGGTGACAAATGAGCAGTTCTTC. Translating it yields CASSFNLGLAVTNEQFF. V and J are TRBV11-1 and TRBJ2-1; 7 bases agree with TRBD2. CDR1 and CDR2 from the germline V gene are SGHAT and FQDESV (reference sequence). CDR3 length: 17 amino acids. Trimming took 6 bases from V and 7 from J; bases not matched to a gene: 18.

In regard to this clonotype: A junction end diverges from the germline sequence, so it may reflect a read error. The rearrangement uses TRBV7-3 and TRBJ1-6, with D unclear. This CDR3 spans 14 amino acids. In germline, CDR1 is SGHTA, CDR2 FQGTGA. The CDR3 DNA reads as TGTGCCAGCATCTTAAACAGCGATAATTCACCCCTCCACTTT. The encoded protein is CASILNSDNSPLHF. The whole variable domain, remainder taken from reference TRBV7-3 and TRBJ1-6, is GAGVSQTPSNKVTEKGKYVELRCDPISGHTALYWYRQSLGQGPEFLIYFQGTGAADDSGLPNDRFFAVRPEGSVSTLKIQRTERGDSAVYLCASILNSDNSPLHFGNGTRLTVT.

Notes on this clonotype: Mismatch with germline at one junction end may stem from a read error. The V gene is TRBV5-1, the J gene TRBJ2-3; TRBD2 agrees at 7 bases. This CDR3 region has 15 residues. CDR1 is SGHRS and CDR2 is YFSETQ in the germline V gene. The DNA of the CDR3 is TGCGCCAGCAGTAGACTAGCCGATAGCACAGATATGCAGTATTTT. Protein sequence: CASSRLADSTDMQYF.

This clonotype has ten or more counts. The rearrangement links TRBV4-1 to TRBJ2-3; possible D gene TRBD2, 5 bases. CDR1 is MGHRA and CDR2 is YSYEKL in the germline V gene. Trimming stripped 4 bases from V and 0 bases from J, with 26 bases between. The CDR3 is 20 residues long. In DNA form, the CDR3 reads TGCGCCAGCAGCCCCCAGTGGGAACCTAGCCATATTATAAGCACAGATACGCAGTATTTT. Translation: CASSPQWEPSHIISTDTQYF.

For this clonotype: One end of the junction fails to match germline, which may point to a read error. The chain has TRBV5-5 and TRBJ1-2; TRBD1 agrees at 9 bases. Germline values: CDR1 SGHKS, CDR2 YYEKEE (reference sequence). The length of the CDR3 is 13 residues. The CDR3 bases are TGTGCAAGCAGCTTGGGGGGACAGGGTGTCTACACCTTC. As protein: CASSLGGQGVYTF.

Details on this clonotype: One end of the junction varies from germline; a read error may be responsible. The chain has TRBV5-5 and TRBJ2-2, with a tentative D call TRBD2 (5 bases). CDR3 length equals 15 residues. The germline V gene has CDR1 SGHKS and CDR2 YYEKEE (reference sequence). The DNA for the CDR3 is TGTGCCAGCAGCTTGGAGTACGGTAACACCGGGGAGCAGTTTTTT. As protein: CASSLEYGNTGEQFF.

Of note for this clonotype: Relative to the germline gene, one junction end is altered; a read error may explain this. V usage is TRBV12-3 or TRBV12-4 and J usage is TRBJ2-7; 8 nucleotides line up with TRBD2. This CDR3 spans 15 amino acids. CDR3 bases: TGTGCCAGCAGCAGGGGTATCGGGAGGGCCCATGGGCAGTATTTC. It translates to CASSRGIGRAHGQYF.

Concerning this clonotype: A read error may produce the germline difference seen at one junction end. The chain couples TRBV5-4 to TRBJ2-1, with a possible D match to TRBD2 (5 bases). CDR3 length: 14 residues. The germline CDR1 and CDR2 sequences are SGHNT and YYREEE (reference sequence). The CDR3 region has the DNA TGTGCCAGCTGCTTGGCCGGAACCAGCGGTGAGCAGTTCTTC. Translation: CASCLAGTSGEQFF.

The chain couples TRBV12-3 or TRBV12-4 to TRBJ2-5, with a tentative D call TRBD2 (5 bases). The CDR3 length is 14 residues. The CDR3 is CVNSLRLAEETQYF. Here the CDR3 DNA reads TGTGTCAACAGTTTGAGGCTAGCTGAAGAGACCCAGTACTTC.

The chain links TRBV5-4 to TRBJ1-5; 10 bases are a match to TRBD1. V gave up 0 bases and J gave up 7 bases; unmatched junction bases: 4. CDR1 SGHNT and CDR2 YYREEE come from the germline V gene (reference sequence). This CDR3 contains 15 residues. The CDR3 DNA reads TGTGCCAGCAGCTTGGTGACAGGGGGCATCCAGCCCCAGCATTTT. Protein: CASSLVTGGIQPQHF.

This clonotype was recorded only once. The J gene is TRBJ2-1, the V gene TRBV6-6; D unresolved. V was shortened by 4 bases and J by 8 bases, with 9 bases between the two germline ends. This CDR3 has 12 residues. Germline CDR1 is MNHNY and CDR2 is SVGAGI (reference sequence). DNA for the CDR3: TGTGCCAGCAGTTCAGTCTCCTATGAGCAGTTCTTC. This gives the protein CASSSVSYEQFF.

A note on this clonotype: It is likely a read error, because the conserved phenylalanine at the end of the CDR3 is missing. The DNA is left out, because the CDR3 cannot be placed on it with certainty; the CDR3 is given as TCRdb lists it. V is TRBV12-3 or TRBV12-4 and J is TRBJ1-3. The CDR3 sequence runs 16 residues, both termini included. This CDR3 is CASSLRVHETGNTIYL.

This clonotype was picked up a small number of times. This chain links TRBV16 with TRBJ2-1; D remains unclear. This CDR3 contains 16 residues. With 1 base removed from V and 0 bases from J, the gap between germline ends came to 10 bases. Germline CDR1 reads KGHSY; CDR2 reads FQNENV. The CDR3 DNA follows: TGTGCCAGCAGCCAATTGGGTACCAACTCCTACAATGAGCAGTTCTTC. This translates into CASSQLGTNSYNEQFF.

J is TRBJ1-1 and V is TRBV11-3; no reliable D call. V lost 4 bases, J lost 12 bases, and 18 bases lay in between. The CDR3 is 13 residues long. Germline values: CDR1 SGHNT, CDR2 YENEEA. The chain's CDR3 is CASSSIGQTKTFF. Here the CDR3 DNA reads TGTGCCAGCAGCTCTATCGGGCAGACTAAAACTTTCTTT.

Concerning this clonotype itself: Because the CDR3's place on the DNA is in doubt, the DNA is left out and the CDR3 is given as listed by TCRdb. CDR3 in amino acids: CASRPWGQGARGMSYGYTF. J is TRBJ1-2 and V is TRBV6-5; the table's D call, TRBD1, has no DNA check behind it. 19 amino acids form the CDR3, both terminal residues included. Germline CDR1 and CDR2: MNHEY and SVGAGI.

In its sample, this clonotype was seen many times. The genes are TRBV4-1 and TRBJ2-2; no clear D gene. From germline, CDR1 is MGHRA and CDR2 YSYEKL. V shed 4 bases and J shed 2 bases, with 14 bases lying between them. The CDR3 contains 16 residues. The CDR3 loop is CASSRLWHDNTGELFF. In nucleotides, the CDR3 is TGCGCCAGCAGCCGCCTATGGCACGATAACACCGGGGAGCTGTTTTTT.

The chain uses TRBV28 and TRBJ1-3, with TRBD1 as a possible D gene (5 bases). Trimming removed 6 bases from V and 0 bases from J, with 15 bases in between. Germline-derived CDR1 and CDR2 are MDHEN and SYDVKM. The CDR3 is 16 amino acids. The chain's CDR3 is CASRLAGTYSGNTIYF. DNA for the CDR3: TGTGCCAGCAGACTAGCGGGGACCTACTCTGGAAACACCATATATTTT.